The rows below give T cell receptor beta chains drawn from one sample of a study of T-cell memory formation after mild COVID-19. TCRdb recomputed calls from the 5' RACE reads with MiXCR, one row per CDR3 protein. The data contain 150,000 to 200,000 distinct CDR3 sequences, approximately 10% of them singletons. The sequenced material came from PBMCs or a T cell subset sorted from them (not recorded which). Receptor source: a man aged 18 to 30 who had mild COVID-19 (a few samples of this study predate the infection). Cell type and time point are not known. CDR3s include the opening cysteine and the closing phenylalanine or tryptophan. The order of the fields is clone size, D gene, V gene, J gene, CDR3 DNA, CDR3 protein. A D gene is named only where the DNA matches it firmly. Expanded clones are given a class, and other clones once, few, many or no size at all.

>-|-|TRBV29-1|TRBJ1-1
TGCAGCGTGGGGACAAGAGGGGACACTGAAGCTTTCTTT
CSVGTRGDTEAFF
>-|-|TRBV20-1|TRBJ2-3
TGCAGTGCTAGATTCGCGCAGACAGATACGCAGTATTTT
CSARFAQTDTQYF
>few|-|TRBV25-1|TRBJ1-5
TGTGCCAGCAGTCAAGGGTGGGATCAGCCCCAGCATTTT
CASSQGWDQPQHF
>few|TRBD1|TRBV12-3/TRBV12-4|TRBJ1-1
TGTGCCAGCAGTCACACGACAGGGGGGAACACTGAAGCTTTCTTT
CASSHTTGGNTEAFF
>few|TRBD2|TRBV27|TRBJ2-3
TGTGCCAGCAGTTGGGGTTTTGCGGGGGGCGATACGCAGTATTTT
CASSWGFAGGDTQYF
>few|-|TRBV5-1|TRBJ1-1
TGCGCCAGCTCCTCTACCCCAGGGAATATGAACACTGAAGCTTTCTTT
CASSSTPGNMNTEAFF
>few|-|TRBV10-3|TRBJ1-1
TGTGCCATCAGCCGGGACACTTACACTGAAGCTTTCTTT
CAISRDTYTEAFF
>many|TRBD2|TRBV6-6|TRBJ2-3
TGTGCCAGCAGAGTTAGCGGGGGAGGCACAGATACGCAGTATTTT
CASRVSGGGTDTQYF
>few|TRBD1|TRBV5-1|TRBJ2-7
TGCGCCAGCAGCGTGGTCGGGACAGGGGAGTACGAGCAGTACTTC
CASSVVGTGEYEQYF
>many|-|TRBV5-1|TRBJ2-2
TGCGCCAGCAAGGCGGCCATCGGGGAGCTGTTTTTT
CASKAAIGELFF
>many|-|TRBV12-3/TRBV12-4|TRBJ1-2
TGTGCCAGCAGCTCCGACAGGAAACCCTCCTATGGCTACACCTTC
CASSSDRKPSYGYTF
>-|-|TRBV5-6|TRBJ2-7
TGTGCCAGCAGCTTGCGTGTCGACTACGAGCAGTACTTC
CASSLRVDYEQYF
>-|-|TRBV12-3/TRBV12-4|TRBJ1-1
TGTGCCAGCAATCGTGTCAGGGCCGAGAATGCTTTCTTT
CASNRVRAENAFF
>few|-|TRBV29-1|TRBJ1-2
TGCAGCGTTGACCGGGCCCGTAACTATGGCTACACCTTC
CSVDRARNYGYTF
>many|-|TRBV4-2|TRBJ2-2
TGTGCCAGCAGCCAAGATTATGTTTTCGACGGGGAGCTGTTTTTT
CASSQDYVFDGELFF
>few|TRBD2|TRBV6-2/TRBV6-3|TRBJ2-1
TGTGCCAGCAACTACCCATCGGGACTAGCGTACAATGAGCAGTTCTTC
CASNYPSGLAYNEQFF
>few|TRBD2|TRBV20-1|TRBJ2-2
TGCAGTGCCGCTGGGACTAGCGGGTTTTACACCGGGGAGCTGTTTTTT
CSAAGTSGFYTGELFF
>few|-|TRBV27|TRBJ2-5
TGTGCCAGCAGTTTGTATGCCGGGGCACAGAACCAAGAGACCCAGTACTTC
CASSLYAGAQNQETQYF
>few|-|TRBV5-6|TRBJ1-1
TGTGCCAGCAGCTTGGCGGGGGGCGTGCGACGGGGCCTGGGATCTGAAGCTTTCTTT
CASSLAGGVRRGLGSEAFF
>-|-|TRBV7-2|TRBJ2-3
TGTGCCAGCAGCTTAGTAAGCTTGGTCACAGATACGCAGTATTTT
CASSLVSLVTDTQYF
>-|TRBD2|TRBV4-3|TRBJ2-3
TGCGCCAGCAGCCAGGCCTCCGCGGGGGGCTTAGATACGCAGTATTTT
CASSQASAGGLDTQYF
>-|-|TRBV12-3/TRBV12-4|TRBJ2-4
TGTGCCAGCAGTTTGCCCAGGAGGGGCAACATTCAGTACTTC
CASSLPRRGNIQYF